The 8 T cell receptor beta chains listed next were all sequenced from one sample in a study of kidney transplant recipient with SARS-CoV-2 infection. TCRdb ran MiXCR on the reads and lists one entry per CDR3 protein. The table lists 200,000 to 300,000 distinct CDR3 sequences, less than 35% of them singletons, with less than 8.5% in the top ten. The source was a blood sample, collected at baseline and on day 111 from a kidney transplant recipient. The origin of the receptors is a male patient aged 25-45 years who had COVID-19 and was a kidney transplant recipient. The graft donor may account for some of the T cells.

Regarding this clonotype: Possible read error: a much larger clone is one base away. The CDR3 is CASSSFGSLRKTYGYTF. CDR3 bases: TGTGCCAGCAGTTCTTTTGGCAGCCTCCGAAAGACCTATGGCTACACCTTC. The rearrangement uses TRBV12-3 or TRBV12-4 and TRBJ1-2; D not resolved. The CDR3 is 17 residues long. Deletions cut 4 bases from V and 4 bases from J, with 22 bases between.

This clonotype was detected ten times or more. V and J are TRBV19 and TRBJ1-2; D not certain. The germline V gene encodes CDR1 LNHDA and CDR2 SQIVND (reference sequence). The CDR3 has 17 amino acids. The V end lost 4 bases, the J end lost 4 bases, and 22 bases lay between the germline ends. This CDR3 reads CASSRGKTNRKTYGYTF. The DNA for the CDR3 is TGTGCCAGTAGTAGGGGAAAGACAAATCGAAAGACCTATGGCTACACCTTC. Complete variable domain (other parts from reference TRBV19 and TRBJ1-2): DGGITQSPKYLFRKEGQNVTLSCEQNLNHDAMYWYRQDPGQGLRLIYYSQIVNDFQKGDIAEGYSVSREKKESFPLTVTSAQKNPTAFYLCASSRGKTNRKTYGYTFGSGTRLTVV.

This clonotype has at least ten counts. V gene TRBV6-5 combines with J gene TRBJ1-2; D not certain. The germline V and J ends were trimmed by 4 bases and 4 bases, with 22 bases remaining between them. Germline CDR1 and CDR2: MNHEY and SVGAGI. This CDR3 is 17 amino acids long. The chain's CDR3 is CASSFKRECRKTYGYTF. The CDR3, as DNA: TGTGCCAGCAGTTTCAAGAGGGAATGTAGAAAGACCTATGGCTACACCTTC.

Ten or more counts support this clonotype. The chain couples TRBV20-1 to TRBJ1-2; no firm D call. Per the germline V gene, CDR1 is DFQATT and CDR2 is SNEGSKA (reference sequence). Trimming took off 8 bases at V and 3 bases at J, with 13 bases between the two ends. CDR3 length: 12 amino acids. This CDR3 reads CSPRAGYYGYTF. The DNA of the CDR3 is TGCAGTCCACGGGCGGGATACTATGGCTACACCTTC.

At least ten counts were recorded for this clonotype. V and J are TRBV7-8 and TRBJ2-7; the D gene could be TRBD1 or TRBD2 (5 bases each). Germline-derived CDR1 and CDR2 are SGHVS and FQNEAQ. The CDR3 covers 14 residues. V shed 4 bases and J shed 2 bases, with 12 bases lying between them. CDR3 protein: CASSSWDVAYEQYF. In nucleotides, the CDR3 is TGTGCCAGCAGCTCCTGGGACGTAGCCTACGAGCAGTACTTC.

A note on this clonotype: A clone one base away is much larger, so this may be a read error. The chain couples TRBV30 to TRBJ1-2, with D perhaps TRBD1 (5 bases). The length of the CDR3 is 16 residues. CDR1 GTSNPN and CDR2 SVGIG come from the germline V gene (reference sequence). The CDR3 spells CVWGRLRYRKTYGYTF. CDR3 DNA sequence: TGTGTCTGGGGCCGATTGCGTTATAGAAAGACCTATGGCTACACCTTC.

This clonotype was seen repeatedly, ten times or more. This sequence joins TRBV12-3 or TRBV12-4 and TRBJ1-2; D possibly corresponds to TRBD1 (5 bases). V lost 6 bases to trimming and J lost 8 bases, with 19 bases between them. The CDR3 is 14 residues long. The CDR3 DNA reads as TGTGCCAGCAGCCCGCAGGACCTGTGGGGCGGCTACACCTTC. Protein product: CASSPQDLWGGYTF.

The rearrangement joins TRBV20-1 to TRBJ2-3; D not resolved. Trimming took off 4 bases at V and 4 bases at J, with 18 bases between the two ends. Germline CDR1 DFQATT, CDR2 SNEGSKA (reference sequence). This CDR3 is built from 15 residues. CDR3: CSATLLVGFADTQYF. In DNA form, the CDR3 reads TGCAGTGCTACTCTCCTTGTGGGTTTTGCAGATACGCAGTATTTT.